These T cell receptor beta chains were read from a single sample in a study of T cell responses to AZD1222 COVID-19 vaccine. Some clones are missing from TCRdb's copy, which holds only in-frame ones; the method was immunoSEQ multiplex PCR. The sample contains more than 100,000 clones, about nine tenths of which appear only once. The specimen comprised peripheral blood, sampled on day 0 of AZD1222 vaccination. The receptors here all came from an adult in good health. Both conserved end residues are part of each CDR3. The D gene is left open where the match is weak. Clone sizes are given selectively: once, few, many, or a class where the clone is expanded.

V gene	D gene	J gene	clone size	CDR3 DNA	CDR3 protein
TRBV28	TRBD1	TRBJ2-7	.	TGTGCCACTAAAAACGCAGGGACAGGGGGCTACGAGCAGTACTTC	CATKNAGTGGYEQYF
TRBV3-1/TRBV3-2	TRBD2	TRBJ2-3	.	TGTGCCAGCAGCCAAGTGGGGACTAGCGGAGCCACAGATACGCAGTATTTT	CASSQVGTSGATDTQYF
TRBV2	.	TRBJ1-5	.	TGTGCCAGCACCGGGGGCAGTCAGCCCCAGCATTTT	CASTGGSQPQHF
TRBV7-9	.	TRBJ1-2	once	TGTGCCAGCAGCTTGGACAGTTTCTATGGCTACACCTTC	CASSLDSFYGYTF
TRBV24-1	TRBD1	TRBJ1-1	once	TGTGCCACCAGTGACACCTCGGGACAGGCTTTCTTT	CATSDTSGQAFF
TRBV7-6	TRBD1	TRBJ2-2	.	TGTGCCAGCAGCTTACGACAGGGAAACACCGGGGAGCTGTTTTTT	CASSLRQGNTGELFF
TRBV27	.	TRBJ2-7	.	TGTGCCAGCAGTTATCAACAGGGCTGGGGCTACGAGCAGTACTTC	CASSYQQGWGYEQYF
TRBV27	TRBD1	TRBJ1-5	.	TGTGCCAGCAGCTATAGGACAGGGAGAGATCAGCCCCAGCATTTT	CASSYRTGRDQPQHF
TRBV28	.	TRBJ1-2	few	TGTGCCAGCAGTTTAATGTCAGAGTTCTATGGCTACACCTTC	CASSLMSEFYGYTF
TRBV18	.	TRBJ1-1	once	TGTGCCAGCTCATGGGGGGAAAACACTGAAGCTTTCTTT	CASSWGENTEAFF
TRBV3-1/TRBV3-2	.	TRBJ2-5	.	TGTGCCAGCAGTCATCGGGAGACCCAGTACTTC	CASSHRETQYF
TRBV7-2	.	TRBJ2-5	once	TGTGCCAGCAGCTTAGCATGGGGAGAGACCCAGTACTTC	CASSLAWGETQYF
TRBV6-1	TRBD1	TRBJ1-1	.	TGTGCCAGCAGTGGGACAGGGGGCGCACCCCTGAACACTGAAGCTTTCTTT	CASSGTGGAPLNTEAFF
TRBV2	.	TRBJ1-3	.	TGTGCCAGCAGTGATACCGGTGGAAACACCATATATTTT	CASSDTGGNTIYF
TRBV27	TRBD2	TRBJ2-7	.	TGTGCCAGCAGTTTTCAACTAGCGGGAGGGCAACCCTACGAGCAGTACTTC	CASSFQLAGGQPYEQYF
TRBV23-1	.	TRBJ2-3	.	TGCGCCAGCGGAGAACGGGATACGCAGTATTTT	CASGERDTQYF
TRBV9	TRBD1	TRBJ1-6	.	TGTGCCAGCAGCATGGACAGGTTTTCACCCCTCCACTTT	CASSMDRFSPLHF
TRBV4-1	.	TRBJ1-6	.	TGCGCCAGCAGCCAGATGGGGGGTGTCCCCTATAATTCACCCCTCCACTTT	CASSQMGGVPYNSPLHF
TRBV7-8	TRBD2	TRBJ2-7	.	TGTGCCAGCAGCTCGACTAGCGGTTACGAGCAGTACTTC	CASSSTSGYEQYF
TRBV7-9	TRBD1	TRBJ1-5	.	TGTGCCAGCAGCCGGGACAGCTATAATCAGCCCCAGCATTTT	CASSRDSYNQPQHF
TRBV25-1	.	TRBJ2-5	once	TGTGCCAGCAGTGTACAGGGACCAGAGACCCAGTACTTC	CASSVQGPETQYF
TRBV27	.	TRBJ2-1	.	TGTGTCACCAGCGTCTTAGGACAGATAAACAATGAGCAGTTCTTC	CVTSVLGQINNEQFF
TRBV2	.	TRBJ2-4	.	TGTGCCAGCAGTGAAGAGAGGTCGGGACGAGGGGACATTCAGTACTTC	CASSEERSGRGDIQYF
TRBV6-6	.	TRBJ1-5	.	TGTGCCAGCACCCTTGCAGGGAATGGCAATCAGCCCCAGCATTTT	CASTLAGNGNQPQHF
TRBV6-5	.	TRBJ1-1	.	TGTGCCAGCAGTTCCCACCTGGCAGTGAGCACTGAAGCTTTCTTT	CASSSHLAVSTEAFF
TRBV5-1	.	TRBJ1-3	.	TGCGCCAGCAGCTTGAATTGGGACGGAAACACCATATATTTT	CASSLNWDGNTIYF
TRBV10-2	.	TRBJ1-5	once	TGCGCCAGCAGTTTTGCGAGCAATCAGCCCCAGCATTTT	CASSFASNQPQHF
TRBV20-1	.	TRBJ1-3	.	TGCAGTGCTAGTGTAGGAAACACCATATATTTT	CSASVGNTIYF
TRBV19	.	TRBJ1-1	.	TGTGCCAGTAACACCAAGGGGGGGTCCTATGAAGCTTTCTTT	CASNTKGGSYEAFF
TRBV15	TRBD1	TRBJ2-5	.	TGTGCCACCAGCAAGAATCCCGGGACAGAAGAGACCCAGTACTTC	CATSKNPGTEETQYF
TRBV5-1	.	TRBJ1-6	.	TGCGCCAGCAGCCGGGAGCAGGGGTATAATTCACCCCTCCACTTT	CASSREQGYNSPLHF
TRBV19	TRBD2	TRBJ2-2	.	TGTGCCTCCTCCAATGCGGGGGGTAACACCGGGGAGCTGTTTTTT	CASSNAGGNTGELFF
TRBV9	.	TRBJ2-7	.	TGTGCCAGCAGCGTAGTAGTGAGGAGAGGGGCAAATCACTACGAGCAGTACTTC	CASSVVVRRGANHYEQYF
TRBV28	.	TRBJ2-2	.	TGTGCCAGCAGTCTCGCGGCCAGAGGGAGTTTTACCGGGGAGCTGTTTTTT	CASSLAARGSFTGELFF
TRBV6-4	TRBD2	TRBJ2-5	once	TGTGCCAGCACGAGACAGTCGGAAGGGACTATGAGGGGGACCCAGTACTTC	CASTRQSEGTMRGTQYF
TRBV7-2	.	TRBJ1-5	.	TGTGCCAGCAGCTCCTACGTTAGCAATCAGCCCCAGCATTTT	CASSSYVSNQPQHF